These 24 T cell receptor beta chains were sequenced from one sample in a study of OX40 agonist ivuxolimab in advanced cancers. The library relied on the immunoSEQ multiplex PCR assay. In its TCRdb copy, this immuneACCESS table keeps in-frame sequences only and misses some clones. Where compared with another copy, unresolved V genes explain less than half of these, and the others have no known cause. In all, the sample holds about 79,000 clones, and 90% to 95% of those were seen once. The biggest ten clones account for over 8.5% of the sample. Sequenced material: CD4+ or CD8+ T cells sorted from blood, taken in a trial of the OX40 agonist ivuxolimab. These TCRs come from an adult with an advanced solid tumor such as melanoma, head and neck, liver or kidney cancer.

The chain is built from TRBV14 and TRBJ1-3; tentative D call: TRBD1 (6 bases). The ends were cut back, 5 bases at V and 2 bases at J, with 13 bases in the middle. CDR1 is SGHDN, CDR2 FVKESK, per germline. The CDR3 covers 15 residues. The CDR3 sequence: CASSSPRQAGNTIYF. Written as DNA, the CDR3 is TGTGCCAGCAGCTCCCCGAGACAGGCTGGAAACACCATATATTTT.

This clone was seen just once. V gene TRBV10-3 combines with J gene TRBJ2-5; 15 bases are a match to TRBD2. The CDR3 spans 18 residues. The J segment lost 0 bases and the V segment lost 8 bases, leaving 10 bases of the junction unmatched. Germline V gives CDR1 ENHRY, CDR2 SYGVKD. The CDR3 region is CAISEGLAGGGDQETQYF. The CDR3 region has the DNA TGTGCCATCTCGGAGGGACTAGCGGGAGGTGGGGACCAAGAGACCCAGTACTTC.

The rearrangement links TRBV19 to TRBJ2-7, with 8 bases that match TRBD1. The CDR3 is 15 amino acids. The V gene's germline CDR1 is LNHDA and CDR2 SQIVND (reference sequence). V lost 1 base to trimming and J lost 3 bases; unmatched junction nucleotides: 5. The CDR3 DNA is TGTGCCAGTAGTATAGGGACAGGGTATCACTACGAGCAGTACTTC. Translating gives CASSIGTGYHYEQYF.

DNA for the CDR3: TGCGCCAGCAGCCAACGGACTAGCGGGAGATATGTGAGCACAGATACGCAGTATTTT. The encoded protein is CASSQRTSGRYVSTDTQYF. The chain has TRBV4-3 and TRBJ2-3; TRBD2 matches 13 bases. The germline V gene has CDR1 LGHNA and CDR2 YSLEER. The length of the CDR3 is 19 residues. The V and J ends lost 2 bases and 0 bases, in that order; junction bases with no gene match: 8.

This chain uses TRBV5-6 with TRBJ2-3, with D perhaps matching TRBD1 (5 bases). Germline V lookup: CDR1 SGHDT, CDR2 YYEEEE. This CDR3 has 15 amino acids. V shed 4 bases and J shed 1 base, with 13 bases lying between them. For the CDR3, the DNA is TGTGCCAGCAGCACAGGCCATGACGGCACAGATACGCAGTATTTT. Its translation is CASSTGHDGTDTQYF.

The CDR3 protein is CASSLGISYNEQFF. The CDR3 DNA reads as TGTGCCAGCAGCTTGGGAATCTCCTACAATGAGCAGTTCTTC. The chain uses TRBV5-4 and TRBJ2-1; D is ambiguous. Germline V lookup: CDR1 SGHNT, CDR2 YYREEE (reference sequence). The CDR3 consists of 14 residues. V was pared by 0 bases and J by 0 bases, with 4 bases between.

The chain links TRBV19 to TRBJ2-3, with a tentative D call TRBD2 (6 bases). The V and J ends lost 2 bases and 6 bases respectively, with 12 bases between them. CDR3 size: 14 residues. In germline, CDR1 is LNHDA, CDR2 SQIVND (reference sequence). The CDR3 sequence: CASSIRASVDTQYF. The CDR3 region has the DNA TGTGCCAGTAGTATAAGGGCTAGCGTTGATACGCAGTATTTT.

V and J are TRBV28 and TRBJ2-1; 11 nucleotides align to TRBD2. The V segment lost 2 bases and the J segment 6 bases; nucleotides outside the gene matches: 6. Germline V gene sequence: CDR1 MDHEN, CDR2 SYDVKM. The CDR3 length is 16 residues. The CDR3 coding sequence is TGTGCCAGCAGTTTAGCCGTTAGCGGGAGGGCCAATGAGCAGTTCTTC. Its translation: CASSLAVSGRANEQFF.

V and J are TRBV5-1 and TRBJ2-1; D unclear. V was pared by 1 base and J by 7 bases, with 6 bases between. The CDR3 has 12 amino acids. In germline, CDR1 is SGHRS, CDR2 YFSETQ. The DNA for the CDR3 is TGCGCCAGCAGCTTGATTGGGAATGAGCAGTTCTTC. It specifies CASSLIGNEQFF.

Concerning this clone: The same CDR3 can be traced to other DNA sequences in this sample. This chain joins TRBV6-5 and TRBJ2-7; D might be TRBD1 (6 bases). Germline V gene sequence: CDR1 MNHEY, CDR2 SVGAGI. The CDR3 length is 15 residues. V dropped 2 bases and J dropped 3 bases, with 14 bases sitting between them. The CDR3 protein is CASSYRAGAYYEQYF. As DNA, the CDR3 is TGTGCCAGCAGTTACCGGGCAGGGGCATACTACGAGCAGTACTTC.

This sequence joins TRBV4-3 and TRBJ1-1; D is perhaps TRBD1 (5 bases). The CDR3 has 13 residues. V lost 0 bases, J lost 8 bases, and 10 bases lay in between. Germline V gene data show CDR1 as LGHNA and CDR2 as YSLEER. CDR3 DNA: TGCGCCAGCAGCCAAGAAGGAGGGGTCGAAGCTTTCTTT. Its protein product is CASSQEGGVEAFF.

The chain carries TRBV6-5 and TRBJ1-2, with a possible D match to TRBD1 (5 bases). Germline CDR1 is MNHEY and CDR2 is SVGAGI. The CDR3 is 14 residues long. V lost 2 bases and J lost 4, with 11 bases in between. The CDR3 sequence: CASSYARVGYGYTF. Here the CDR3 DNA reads TGTGCCAGCAGTTACGCCAGGGTGGGCTATGGCTACACCTTC.

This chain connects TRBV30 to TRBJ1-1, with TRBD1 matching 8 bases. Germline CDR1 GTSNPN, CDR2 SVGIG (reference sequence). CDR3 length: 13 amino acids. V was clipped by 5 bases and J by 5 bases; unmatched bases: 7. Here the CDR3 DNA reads TGTGCCTGGGGGTTGACAGGGGTGACTGAAGCTTTCTTT. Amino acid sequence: CAWGLTGVTEAFF. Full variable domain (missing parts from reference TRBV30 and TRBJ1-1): SQTIHQWPATLVQPVGSPLSLECTVEGTSNPNLYWYRQAAGRGLQLLFYSVGIGQISSEVPQNLSASRPQDRQFILSSKKLLLSDSGFYLCAWGLTGVTEAFFGQGTRLTVV.

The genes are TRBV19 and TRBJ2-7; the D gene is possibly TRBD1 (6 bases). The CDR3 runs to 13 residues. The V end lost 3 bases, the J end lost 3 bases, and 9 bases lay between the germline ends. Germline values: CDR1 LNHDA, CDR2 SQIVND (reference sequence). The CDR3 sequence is CASSIQGSYEQYF. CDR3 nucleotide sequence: TGTGCCAGTAGTATCCAGGGGAGCTACGAGCAGTACTTC.

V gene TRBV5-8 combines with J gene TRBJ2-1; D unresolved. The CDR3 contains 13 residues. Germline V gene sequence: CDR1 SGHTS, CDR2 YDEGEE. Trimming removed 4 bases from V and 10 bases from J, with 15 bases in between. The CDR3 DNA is TGTGCCAGCAGCCCGGTAAATTCTTTCGAGCAGTTCTTC. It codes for CASSPVNSFEQFF.

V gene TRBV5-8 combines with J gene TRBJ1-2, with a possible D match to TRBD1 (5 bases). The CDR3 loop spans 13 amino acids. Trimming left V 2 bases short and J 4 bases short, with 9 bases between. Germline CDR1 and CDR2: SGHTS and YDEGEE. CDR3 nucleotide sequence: TGTGCCAGCAGCTTAGACAGTTCCTATGGCTACACCTTC. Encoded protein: CASSLDSSYGYTF.

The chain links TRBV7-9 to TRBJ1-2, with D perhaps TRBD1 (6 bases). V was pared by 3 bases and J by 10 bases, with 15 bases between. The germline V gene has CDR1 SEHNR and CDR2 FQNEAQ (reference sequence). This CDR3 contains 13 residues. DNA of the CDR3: TGTGCCAGCAGCTTGCCGGGGGGCAGGAACTACACCTTC. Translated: CASSLPGGRNYTF.

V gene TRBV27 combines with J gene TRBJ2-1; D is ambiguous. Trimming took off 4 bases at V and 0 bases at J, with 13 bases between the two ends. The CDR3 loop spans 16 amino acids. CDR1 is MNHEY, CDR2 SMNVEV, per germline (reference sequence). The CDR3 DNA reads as TGTGCCAGCAGTTCATACTCAGCCGCCTCCTACAATGAGCAGTTCTTC. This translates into CASSSYSAASYNEQFF.

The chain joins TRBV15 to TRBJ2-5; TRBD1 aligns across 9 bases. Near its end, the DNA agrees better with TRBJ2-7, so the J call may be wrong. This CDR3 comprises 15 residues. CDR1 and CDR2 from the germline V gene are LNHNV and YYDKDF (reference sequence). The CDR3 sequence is CATSREGQGAYEQYF. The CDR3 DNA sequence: TGTGCCACCAGCAGAGAGGGACAGGGTGCCTACGAGCAGTACTTC.

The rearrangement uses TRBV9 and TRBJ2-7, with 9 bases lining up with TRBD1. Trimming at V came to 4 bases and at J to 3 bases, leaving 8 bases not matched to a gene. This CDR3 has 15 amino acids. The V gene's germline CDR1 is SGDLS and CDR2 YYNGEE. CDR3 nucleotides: TGTGCCAGCAGCCCAACCTGGGACAGGGACTACGAGCAGTACTTC. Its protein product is CASSPTWDRDYEQYF.

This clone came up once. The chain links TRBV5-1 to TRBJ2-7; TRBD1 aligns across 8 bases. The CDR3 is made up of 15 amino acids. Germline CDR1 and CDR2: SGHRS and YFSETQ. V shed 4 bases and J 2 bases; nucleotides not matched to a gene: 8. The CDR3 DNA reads TGCGCCAGCAGCGACGGACAGGGATTTCCCTACGAGCAGTACTTC. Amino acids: CASSDGQGFPYEQYF.

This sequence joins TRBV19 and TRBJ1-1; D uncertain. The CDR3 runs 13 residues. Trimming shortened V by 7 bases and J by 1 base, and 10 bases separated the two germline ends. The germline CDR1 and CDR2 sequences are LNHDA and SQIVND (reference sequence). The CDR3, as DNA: TGTGCCAGTAATAGCTACGCGAACACTGAAGCTTTCTTT. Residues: CASNSYANTEAFF. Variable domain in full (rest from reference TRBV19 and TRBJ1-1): DGGITQSPKYLFRKEGQNVTLSCEQNLNHDAMYWYRQDPGQGLRLIYYSQIVNDFQKGDIAEGYSVSREKKESFPLTVTSAQKNPTAFYLCASNSYANTEAFFGQGTRLTVV.

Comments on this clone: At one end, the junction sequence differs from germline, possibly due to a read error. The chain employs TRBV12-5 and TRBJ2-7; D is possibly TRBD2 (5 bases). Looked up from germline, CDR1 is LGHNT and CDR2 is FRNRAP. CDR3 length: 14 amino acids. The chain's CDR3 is CASEPQGLSHEQYF. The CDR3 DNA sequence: TGTGCTAGTGAACCCCAAGGACTCTCCCACGAGCAGTACTTC.

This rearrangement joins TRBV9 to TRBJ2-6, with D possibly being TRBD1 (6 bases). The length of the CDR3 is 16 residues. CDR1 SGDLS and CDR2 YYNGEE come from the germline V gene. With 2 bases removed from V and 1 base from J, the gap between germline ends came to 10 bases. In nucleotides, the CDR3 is TGTGCCAGCAGCGTCGACAGGATTTCTGGGGCCAACGTCCTGACTTTC. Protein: CASSVDRISGANVLTF.